Following are 21 T cell receptor beta chains from one sample sequenced in a study of Graves' ophthalmopathy and Graves' hyperthyroidism. Amplification targeted the TCR beta CDR3 regions, with RNA transcripts as the source material. HTBI-primed first-round RT-PCR preceded second-round multiplex PCR. TCRdb analysed the multiplex PCR reads with MiXCR anew, one entry per CDR3 protein. The repertoire has a few hundred thousand distinct CDR3 sequences, roughly 15% of them found once; the top ten carry 2.4%. Sequences were obtained from peripheral blood. These receptors came from an adult woman with stable Graves' hyperthyroidism.

The chain uses TRBV4-1 and TRBJ1-2, with 7 bases aligning to TRBD1. V gave up 4 bases and J gave up 1 base; unmatched junction bases: 6. The CDR3 runs 15 residues. Germline V gene data show CDR1 as MGHRA and CDR2 as YSYEKL. The CDR3 DNA is TGCGCCAGCAGCCCAGGGGGACAGCTTAACTATGGCTACACCTTC. It translates to CASSPGGQLNYGYTF.

The gene calls are TRBV11-2 and TRBJ2-7; tentative D call: TRBD1 (6 bases). V gave up 5 bases and J gave up 5 bases, with 22 bases separating them. Per the germline V gene, CDR1 is SGHAT and CDR2 is FQNNGV. This CDR3 region has 16 residues. CDR3 sequence: CASSPRTGSGANEQYF. The CDR3 DNA sequence: TGTGCCAGCAGCCCGCGTACAGGGAGTGGGGCCAACGAGCAGTACTTC.

The J gene is TRBJ2-7, the V gene TRBV28; D possibly corresponds to TRBD2 (6 bases). The CDR3 runs to 15 residues. Looked up from germline, CDR1 is MDHEN and CDR2 is SYDVKM. Trimming shortened V by 7 bases and J by 4 bases, and 20 bases separated the two germline ends. The CDR3 DNA reads as TGTGCCAGCATTCCCCCGGGAGTCAGTCCTTACGAGCAGTACTTC. Its translation is CASIPPGVSPYEQYF. The complete variable domain, with remaining parts taken from reference TRBV28 and TRBJ2-7, reads DVKVTQSSRYLVKRTGEKVFLECVQDMDHENMFWYRQDPGLGLRLIYFSYDVKMKEKGDIPEGYSVSREKKERFSLILESASTNQTSMYLCASIPPGVSPYEQYFGPGTRLTVT.

Many counts were recorded for this clonotype. The chain is built from TRBV12-3 or TRBV12-4 and TRBJ2-5; 16 bases agree with TRBD2. The CDR3 contains 17 residues. The V gene end was trimmed by 5 bases and the J gene end by 4 bases; junction bases not matched to a gene: 7. The CDR3 nucleotides are TGTGCCAGCAGTACAGGGACTAGCGGGAGGGCCTTAGAGACCCAGTACTTC. It translates to CASSTGTSGRALETQYF.

This clonotype was counted at least ten times. The chain employs TRBV7-2 and TRBJ1-1; D is ambiguous. V was shortened by 5 bases and J by 1 base, with 8 bases between the two germline ends. Germline V gene lookup returns CDR1 SGHTA and CDR2 FQGNSA. There are 13 residues in the CDR3. This chain's CDR3 is CASSLQWNTEAFF. DNA of the CDR3: TGTGCCAGCAGCCTACAGTGGAACACTGAAGCTTTCTTT.

J is TRBJ1-5 and V is TRBV3-1, with a possible D match to TRBD1 (5 bases). With 0 bases removed from V and 2 bases from J, the gap between germline ends came to 11 bases. CDR1 is LGHDT and CDR2 is YNNKEL in the germline V gene (reference sequence). The CDR3 is 16 residues long. CDR3 in DNA: TGTGCCAGCAGCCAAGATGGCGTGGGGGGCAATCAGCCCCAGCATTTT. Translation: CASSQDGVGGNQPQHF.

This clonotype was observed many times. This chain uses TRBV24-1 with TRBJ1-5; D unclear. V was cut by 0 bases and J by 6 bases, with 5 bases left in between. The CDR3 loop spans 13 amino acids. CDR1 is KGHDR and CDR2 is SFDVKD in the germline V gene. The chain's CDR3 is CATSDLKGQPQHF. The CDR3 DNA is TGTGCCACCAGTGATTTGAAGGGTCAGCCCCAGCATTTT.

This clonotype showed up many times. The rearrangement uses TRBV6-5 and TRBJ1-1; 10 positions agree with TRBD1. V lost 7 bases and J lost 1; bases outside the gene matches: 6. The CDR3 loop spans 15 amino acids. Germline CDR1 is MNHEY and CDR2 is SVGAGI. The CDR3 spells CASNEGQGSNTEAFF. The CDR3 DNA is TGTGCCAGCAACGAGGGACAGGGGTCGAACACTGAAGCTTTCTTT.

This chain connects TRBV6-1 to TRBJ1-3; 8 bases fit TRBD1. Germline lookup yields CDR1 MNHNS and CDR2 SASEGT. Losses at the gene ends were 3 bases for V and 6 bases for J; bases not matched to a gene: 1. The CDR3 runs to 13 residues. Here the CDR3 reads CASSDQGANTIYF. The CDR3 DNA sequence: TGTGCCAGCAGTGATCAGGGGGCAAACACCATATATTTT.

This clonotype has more than one count but fewer than ten. This chain links TRBV11-2 with TRBJ2-5; D possibly uses TRBD1 or TRBD2 (5 bases each). Germline CDR1 is SGHAT and CDR2 is FQNNGV. This CDR3 has 14 amino acids. Trimming left V 0 bases short and J 4 bases short, with 9 bases between. This chain's CDR3 is CASSLDWGSETQYF. DNA of the CDR3: TGTGCCAGCAGCTTAGATTGGGGGTCAGAGACCCAGTACTTC.

Ten or more counts support this clonotype. The chain couples TRBV6-5 to TRBJ1-5; D is ambiguous. From germline, CDR1 is MNHEY and CDR2 SVGAGI. CDR3 length: 17 amino acids. Trimming took off 4 bases at V and 3 bases at J, with 19 bases between the two ends. CDR3 DNA: TGTGCCAGCAGTTCTATGAATCTAGGCTCGTTCAATCAGCCCCAGCATTTT. This codes for CASSSMNLGSFNQPQHF.

This chain connects TRBV12-3 or TRBV12-4 to TRBJ1-6, with 9 bases identical to TRBD1. Trimming removed 6 bases from V and 10 bases from J; junction bases left unmatched: 16. There are 17 residues in the CDR3. The CDR3 sequence is CASSRMNTGGLGSPLHF. CDR3 DNA sequence: TGTGCCAGCAGCCGCATGAACACAGGGGGCTTAGGGTCACCCCTCCACTTT.

This clonotype was observed many times. The CDR3 end shows no conserved phenylalanine or tryptophan, and so a read error is likely. Here the CDR3 reads CASSGETGVGSNQPQHL. For the CDR3, the DNA is TGTGCCAGCAGTGGTGAGACAGGGGTAGGCAGCAATCAGCCCCAGCATCTT. The chain couples TRBV6-1 to TRBJ1-5; 8 bases are shared with TRBD1. V was pared by 4 bases and J by 1 base, with 9 bases of the junction left unmatched. CDR3 length equals 17 residues. From germline, CDR1 is MNHNS and CDR2 SASEGT.

This clonotype has a count of ten or more. The chain links TRBV12-3 or TRBV12-4 to TRBJ2-5; D remains unclear. Trimming pared 5 bases from V and 5 bases from J, leaving 24 bases between. The CDR3 is 17 residues long. The CDR3 DNA follows: TGTGCCAGCAGTCACCGCCAGGCGGCCCGATCGCGGGAGACCCAGTACTTC. Protein: CASSHRQAARSRETQYF.

This clonotype has at least ten counts. The V call is TRBV19, the J call TRBJ1-2; D may be TRBD1 (5 bases). CDR1 LNHDA and CDR2 SQIVND come from the germline V gene (reference sequence). This CDR3 is 13 amino acids long. V lost 3 bases, J lost 5 bases, and 10 bases lay in between. This chain's CDR3 is CASSILTEYGYTF. CDR3 DNA sequence: TGTGCCAGTAGTATCTTGACAGAGTATGGCTACACCTTC.

The table lists this clonotype with a few counts. Germline and junction disagree at one end, which may indicate a read error. The chain has TRBV2 and TRBJ2-2, with 10 bases lining up with TRBD1. Germline CDR1 and CDR2: SNHLY and FYNNEI. The CDR3 contains 15 residues. Here the CDR3 reads CASSRQGAGTGGLFF. In DNA, the CDR3 is TGTGCCAGCAGTCGACAGGGGGCGGGCACCGGGGGGCTGTTTTTT.

V is TRBV11-2 and J is TRBJ2-5; D gene unclear. Deletions cut 5 bases from V and 3 bases from J, with 10 bases between. Germline assignment: CDR1 SGHAT and CDR2 FQNNGV. The CDR3 covers 13 residues. The chain's CDR3 is CASSKHVEETQYF. For the CDR3, the DNA is TGTGCCAGCAGCAAGCATGTGGAAGAGACCCAGTACTTC.

This chain uses TRBV18 with TRBJ2-7, with D perhaps assigned TRBD1 or TRBD2 (5 bases each). From germline, CDR1 is KGHSH and CDR2 LQKENI. V was pared by 5 bases and J by 4 bases, with 9 bases between. The CDR3 has 12 amino acids. As DNA, the CDR3 is TGTGCCAGCTCAGGGGACGTTTACGAGCAGTACTTC. Its translation is CASSGDVYEQYF. The variable domain in full, completed from reference TRBV18 and TRBJ2-7, reads NAGVMQNPRHLVRRRGQEARLRCSPMKGHSHVYWYRQLPEEGLKFMVYLQKENIIDESGMPKERFSAEFPKEGPSILRIQQVVRGDSAAYFCASSGDVYEQYFGPGTRLTVT.

The V gene is TRBV11-2, the J gene TRBJ2-7; 7 bases line up with TRBD2. The CDR3 length is 15 residues. The V gene's germline CDR1 is SGHAT and CDR2 FQNNGV. The trim removed 5 bases at V and 5 bases at J, leaving 12 bases unmatched. The DNA of the CDR3 is TGTGCCAGCAGCCTTCTTTGGGCGGGAGAAAACGAGCAGTACTTC. Protein sequence: CASSLLWAGENEQYF.

At least ten counts were recorded for this clonotype. This rearrangement joins TRBV11-2 to TRBJ2-5; the D is unclear. In germline, CDR1 is SGHAT, CDR2 FQNNGV. The CDR3 has 14 residues. Trimming took off 7 bases at V and 1 base at J, with 13 bases between the two ends. The CDR3 sequence is CASTKSAVQETQYF. The CDR3 coding sequence is TGTGCCAGCACCAAAAGTGCAGTCCAAGAGACCCAGTACTTC.

This clonotype was seen at least ten times. The chain uses TRBV6-5 and TRBJ1-5, with D unclear. The CDR3 covers 13 residues. Between the trimmed V and J ends, which lost 6 bases and 5 bases, there was a span of 11 bases. The germline V gene has CDR1 MNHEY and CDR2 SVGAGI. CDR3 residues: CASSISWDQPQHF. The CDR3 region has the DNA TGTGCCAGCAGCATCTCATGGGATCAGCCCCAGCATTTT.